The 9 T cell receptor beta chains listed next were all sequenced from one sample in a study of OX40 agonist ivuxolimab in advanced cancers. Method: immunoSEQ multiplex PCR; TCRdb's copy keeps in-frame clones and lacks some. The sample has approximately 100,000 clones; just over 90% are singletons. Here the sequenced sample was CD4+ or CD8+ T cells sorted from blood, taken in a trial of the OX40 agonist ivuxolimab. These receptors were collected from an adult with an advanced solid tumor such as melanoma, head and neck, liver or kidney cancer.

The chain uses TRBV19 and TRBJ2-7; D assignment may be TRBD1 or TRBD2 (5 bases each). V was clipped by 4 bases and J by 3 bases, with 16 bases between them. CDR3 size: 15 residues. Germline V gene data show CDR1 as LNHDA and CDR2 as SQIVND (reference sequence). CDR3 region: CASSKGPGDLYEQYF. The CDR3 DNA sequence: TGTGCCAGTAGTAAGGGGCCCGGGGACCTCTACGAGCAGTACTTC.

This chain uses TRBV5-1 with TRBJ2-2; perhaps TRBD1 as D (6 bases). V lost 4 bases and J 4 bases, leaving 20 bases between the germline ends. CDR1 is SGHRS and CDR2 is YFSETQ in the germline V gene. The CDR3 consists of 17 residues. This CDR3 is CASSNSPGTTGTGELFF. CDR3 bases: TGCGCCAGCAGCAACTCCCCCGGGACAACGGGCACCGGGGAGCTGTTTTTT.

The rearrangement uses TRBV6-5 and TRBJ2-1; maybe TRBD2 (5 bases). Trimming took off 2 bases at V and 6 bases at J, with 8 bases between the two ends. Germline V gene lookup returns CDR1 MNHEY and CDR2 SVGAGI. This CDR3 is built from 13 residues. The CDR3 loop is CASSYGTSNEQFF. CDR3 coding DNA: TGTGCCAGCAGTTACGGAACTAGCAATGAGCAGTTCTTC.

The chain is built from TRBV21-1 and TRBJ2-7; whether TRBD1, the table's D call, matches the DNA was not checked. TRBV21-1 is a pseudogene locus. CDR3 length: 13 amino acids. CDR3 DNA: TGTGCCACCAGGGGGCTTTTTACCTACGAGCAGTACTTC. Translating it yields CATRGLFTYEQYF.

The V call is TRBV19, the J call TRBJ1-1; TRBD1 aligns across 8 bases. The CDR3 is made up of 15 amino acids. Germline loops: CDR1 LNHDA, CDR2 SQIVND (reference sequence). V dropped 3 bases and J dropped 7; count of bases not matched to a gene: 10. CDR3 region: CASSMAQGAFGEAFF. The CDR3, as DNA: TGTGCCAGTAGTATGGCCCAGGGGGCGTTTGGTGAAGCTTTCTTT.

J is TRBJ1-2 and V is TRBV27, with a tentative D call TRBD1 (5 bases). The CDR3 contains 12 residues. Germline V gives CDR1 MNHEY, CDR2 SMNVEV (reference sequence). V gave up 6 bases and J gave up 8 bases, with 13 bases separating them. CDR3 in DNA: TGTGCCAGCAGGACAGCACAAGTAGGCTACACCTTC. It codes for CASRTAQVGYTF.

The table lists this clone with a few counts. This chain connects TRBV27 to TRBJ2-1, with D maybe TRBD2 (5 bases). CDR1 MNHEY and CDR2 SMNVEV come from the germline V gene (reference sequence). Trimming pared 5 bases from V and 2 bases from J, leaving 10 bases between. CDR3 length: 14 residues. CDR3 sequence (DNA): TGTGCCAGCAGTAGCGGACTTACCTACAATGAGCAGTTCTTC. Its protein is CASSSGLTYNEQFF.

The CDR3 region has the DNA TGTGCCAGCAGTTCAGGACCTTGGGGGGTGGATGAGCAGTTCTTC. This gives the protein CASSSGPWGVDEQFF. The chain recombines TRBV6-1 with TRBJ2-1, with D tentatively TRBD2 (6 bases). Germline-derived CDR1 and CDR2 are MNHNS and SASEGT. The CDR3 has 15 amino acids. V shed 5 bases and J shed 8 bases, with 19 bases lying between them.

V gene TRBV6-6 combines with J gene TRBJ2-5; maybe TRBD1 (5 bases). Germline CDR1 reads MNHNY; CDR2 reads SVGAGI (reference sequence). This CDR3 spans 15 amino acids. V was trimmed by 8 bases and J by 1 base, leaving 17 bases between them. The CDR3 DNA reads TGTGCCAGCGCAAGTATAGGTGGGGCCCAAGAGACCCAGTACTTC. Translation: CASASIGGAQETQYF.